Here is one T cell receptor beta chain with its context. Its antigen is not identified. The CDR3 consists of 14 residues. Trimming took 4 bases from V and 4 from J, leaving 13 bases between them. Per germline, CDR1 MGHRA and CDR2 YSYEKL. This record comes from a study of beta chain features in type 1 diabetes. Of the isolated RNA, all was reverse transcribed, and so the sequenced material was expressed TCRB transcripts. The method was immunoSEQ multiplex PCR; TCRdb's version includes in-frame clones alone and lacks a portion of them. Here the sample spans a few hundred thousand clones, under 20% being singletons. Findings and limits, study-wide: Moderate yet significant TCRB CDR3 shortening was seen in Type 1 diabetes patients in all four CD4+ subsets.

Sequenced input: naive CD4+ T cells from blood. V gene TRBV4-1 combines with J gene TRBJ1-2; no definite D call. This TCR was recovered from a man aged 25-45 years with type 1 diabetes. CDR3: CASSPPGKIYGYTF. DNA of the CDR3: TGCGCCAGCAGCCCACCCGGGAAGATCTATGGCTACACCTTC.